These 9 T cell receptor beta chains were all obtained from the same sample, sequenced in a study of blood T cell repertoires in COVID-19. TCRdb's copy holds only in-frame clones and misses some; the assay was immunoSEQ multiplex PCR. The sample carries 200,000 to 250,000 clones, 75% to 90% recorded once. Sequenced sample: PBMCs or T cells enriched from blood (not recorded which). Receptors originate from a woman aged 18 to 35 in a cohort exposed to, infected with or recovered from COVID-19 (not recorded which).

The V gene is TRBV5-4, the J gene TRBJ2-5; maybe TRBD1 (5 bases). The CDR3 consists of 15 residues. Per germline, CDR1 SGHNT and CDR2 YYREEE (reference sequence). V gave up 0 bases and J gave up 4 bases, with 13 bases separating them. CDR3 amino acids: CASSLAPQGGETQYF. The DNA of the CDR3 is TGTGCCAGCAGCTTGGCCCCCCAGGGTGGAGAGACCCAGTACTTC.

As DNA, the CDR3 is TGTGCCAGCAGCGTGACAGGGCGGGAGCAGTACTTC. This encodes CASSVTGREQYF. J is TRBJ2-7 and V is TRBV11-1; 7 bases fit TRBD1. The trim removed 5 bases at V and 7 bases at J, leaving 5 bases unmatched. The CDR3 sequence is 12 residues long. Germline assignment: CDR1 SGHAT and CDR2 FQDESV (reference sequence).

The genes are TRBV2 and TRBJ1-5; maybe TRBD1 (5 bases). Looked up from germline, CDR1 is SNHLY and CDR2 is FYNNEI. The CDR3 loop spans 14 amino acids. Trimming left V 7 bases short and J 4 bases short, with 14 bases between. CDR3 in DNA: TGTGCCAGCACCGGACTAAGGGGTAATCAGCCCCAGCATTTT. This codes for CASTGLRGNQPQHF.

The V gene is TRBV5-1, the J gene TRBJ2-3; D call uncertain. With 2 bases removed from V and 2 bases from J, the gap between germline ends came to 3 bases. This CDR3 has 12 residues. Per germline, CDR1 SGHRS and CDR2 YFSETQ. CDR3 nucleotides: TGCGCCAGCAGCTTCTACACAGATACGCAGTATTTT. It specifies CASSFYTDTQYF. The full variable domain, its missing parts supplied by reference TRBV5-1 and TRBJ2-3, is KAGVTQTPRYLIKTRGQQVTLSCSPISGHRSVSWYQQTPGQGLQFLFEYFSETQRNKGNFPGRFSGRQFSNSRSEMNVSTLELGDSALYLCASSFYTDTQYFGPGTRLTVL.

This chain links TRBV3-1 (or the pseudogene TRBV3-2) with TRBJ2-3, with 10 bases aligning to TRBD1. The CDR3 length is 16 residues. With 2 bases clipped from V and 3 bases from J, the junction kept 5 bases outside the gene matches. Germline V gives CDR1 LGHDT, CDR2 YNNKEL (reference sequence). The CDR3 DNA follows: TGTGCCAGCAGCCAACAACGGACAGGGGGAACAGATACGCAGTATTTT. Amino acid sequence: CASSQQRTGGTDTQYF.

In nucleotides, the CDR3 is TGTGCCAGCAGCCAAGGCCCAGAGGGCACCGGGGAGCTGTTTTTT. Protein product: CASSQGPEGTGELFF. The chain recombines TRBV4-2 with TRBJ2-2; maybe TRBD2 (5 bases). The germline V gene encodes CDR1 LGHNA and CDR2 YNFKEQ. The CDR3 length is 15 residues. The V end lost 1 base, the J end lost 4 bases, and 10 bases lay between the germline ends.

V is TRBV5-4 and J is TRBJ2-1, with TRBD2 identical over 12 bases. The V and J ends lost 0 bases and 8 bases, in that order; junction bases with no gene match: 6. In germline, CDR1 is SGHNT, CDR2 YYREEE (reference sequence). The CDR3 sequence is 16 residues long. The CDR3: CASSLALAGGPDEQFF. The CDR3 nucleotides are TGTGCCAGCAGCTTGGCCCTAGCGGGAGGGCCCGATGAGCAGTTCTTC.

CDR3 loop: CASSLAPGSNTEAFF. The CDR3 DNA sequence: TGTGCCAGCAGCTTGGCCCCGGGGAGTAACACTGAAGCTTTCTTT. The J gene is TRBJ1-1, the V gene TRBV5-4; D ambiguous. This CDR3 contains 15 residues. V was trimmed by 0 bases and J by 2 bases, leaving 11 bases between them. The germline V gene encodes CDR1 SGHNT and CDR2 YYREEE (reference sequence).

The chain links TRBV6-2 or TRBV6-3 to TRBJ1-5, with unresolved D. The V and J ends lost 5 bases and 11 bases respectively, with 13 bases between them. Germline assignment: CDR1 MNHEY and CDR2 SVGEGT. The CDR3 totals 12 residues. The CDR3 coding sequence is TGTGCCAGCAGTCGTTACATGGCAACCCAGCATTTT. It encodes CASSRYMATQHF.